The clone carrying this TCR beta chain appeared a few times. The target antigen is unknown. Germline V gene sequence: CDR1 SEHNR, CDR2 FQNEAQ (reference sequence). This CDR3 comprises 16 residues. The V gene end was trimmed by 5 bases and the J gene end by 3 bases; junction bases not matched to a gene: 10. The data are from a study of cytomegalovirus exposure and HLA in healthy donors. General study results and limits: There were several of the most significant clusters that appeared linked to common viral pathogens in a later analysis. Sequencing had likely introduced a cluster of highly shared sequence variants as an artifact. Later genetic work tied a missense DCLRE1C variant to beta-chain V and J trimming. With further analysis later on, most CMV-associated TCR beta chains appeared HLA-restricted.

Primers included in the PCR were 60 Vbeta and 13 Jbeta primers. Assay used: immunoSEQ multiplex PCR; TCRdb lists only in-frame clones, some missing. The sample has 200,000 to 250,000 clones, more than 60% seen once; the top ten hold less than 2%. This clonotype originated in a man aged 45-65 years in good health and CMV-seronegative. The chain combines TRBV7-9 with TRBJ2-3, with TRBD2 matching 8 bases. Material for sequencing was PBMCs. CDR3 region: CASSVKAGESTDTQYF. Here the CDR3 DNA reads TGTGCCAGCAGCGTTAAAGCGGGAGAAAGTACAGATACGCAGTATTTT.